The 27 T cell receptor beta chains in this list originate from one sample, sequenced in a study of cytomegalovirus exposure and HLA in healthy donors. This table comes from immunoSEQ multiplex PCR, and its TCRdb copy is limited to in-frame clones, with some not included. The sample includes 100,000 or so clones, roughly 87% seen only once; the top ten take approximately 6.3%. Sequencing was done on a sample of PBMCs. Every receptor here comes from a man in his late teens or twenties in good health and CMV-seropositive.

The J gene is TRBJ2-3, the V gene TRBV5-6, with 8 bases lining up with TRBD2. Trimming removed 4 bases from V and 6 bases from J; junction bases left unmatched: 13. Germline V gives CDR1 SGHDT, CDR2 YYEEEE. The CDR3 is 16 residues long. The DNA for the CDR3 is TGTGCCAGCAGCCAAATGCGGGAGGCCACTGGGGATACGCAGTATTTT. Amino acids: CASSQMREATGDTQYF. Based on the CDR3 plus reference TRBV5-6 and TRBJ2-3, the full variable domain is DAGVTQSPTHLIKTRGQQVTLRCSPKSGHDTVSWYQQALGQGPQFIFQYYEEEERQRGNFPDRFSGHQFPNYSSELNVNALLLGDSALYLCASSQMREATGDTQYFGPGTRLTVL.

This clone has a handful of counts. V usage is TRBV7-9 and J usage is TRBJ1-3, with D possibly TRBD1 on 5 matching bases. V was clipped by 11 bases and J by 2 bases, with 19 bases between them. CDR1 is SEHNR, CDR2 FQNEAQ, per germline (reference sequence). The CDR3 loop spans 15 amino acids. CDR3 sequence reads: CASSQGVQAGNTIYF. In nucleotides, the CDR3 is TGTGCCTCAAGCCAAGGGGTTCAGGCTGGAAACACCATATATTTT.

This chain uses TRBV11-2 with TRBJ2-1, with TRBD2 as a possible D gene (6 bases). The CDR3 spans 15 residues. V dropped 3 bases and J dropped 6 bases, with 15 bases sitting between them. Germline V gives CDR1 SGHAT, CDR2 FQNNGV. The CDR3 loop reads CASSFTSTAVNEQFF. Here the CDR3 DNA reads TGTGCCAGCAGCTTTACTAGCACGGCAGTCAATGAGCAGTTCTTC.

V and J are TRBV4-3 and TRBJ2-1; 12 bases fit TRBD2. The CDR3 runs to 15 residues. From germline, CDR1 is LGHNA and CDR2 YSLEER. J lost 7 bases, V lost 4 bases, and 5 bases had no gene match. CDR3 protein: CASSPRLAGVNEQFF. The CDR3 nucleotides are TGCGCCAGCAGCCCCAGACTAGCGGGAGTGAATGAGCAGTTCTTC.

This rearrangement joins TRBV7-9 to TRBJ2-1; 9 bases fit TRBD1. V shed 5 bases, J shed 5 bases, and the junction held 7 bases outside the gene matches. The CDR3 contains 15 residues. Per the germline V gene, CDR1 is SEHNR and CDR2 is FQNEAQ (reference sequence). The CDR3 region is CASSRGTGSDNEQFF. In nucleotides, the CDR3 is TGTGCCAGCAGCCGGGGGACAGGGTCCGACAATGAGCAGTTCTTC.

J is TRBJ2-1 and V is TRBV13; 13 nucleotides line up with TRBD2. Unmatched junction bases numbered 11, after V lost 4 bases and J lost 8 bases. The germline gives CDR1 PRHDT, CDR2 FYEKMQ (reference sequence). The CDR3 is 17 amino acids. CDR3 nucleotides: TGTGCCAGCAGCTCCGAAACCGGGACTAGCGGGGCACATGAGCAGTTCTTC. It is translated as CASSSETGTSGAHEQFF.

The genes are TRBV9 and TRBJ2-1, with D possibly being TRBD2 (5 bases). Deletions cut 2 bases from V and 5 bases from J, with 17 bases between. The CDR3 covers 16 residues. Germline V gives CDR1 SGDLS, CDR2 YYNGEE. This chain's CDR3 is CASSVESGPWDNEQFF. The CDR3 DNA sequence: TGTGCCAGCAGCGTGGAGAGCGGACCCTGGGACAATGAGCAGTTCTTC. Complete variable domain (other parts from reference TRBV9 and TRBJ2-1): DSGVTQTPKHLITATGQRVTLRCSPRSGDLSVYWYQQSLDQGLQFLIQYYNGEERAKGNILERFSAQQFPDLHSELNLSSLELGDSALYFCASSVESGPWDNEQFFGPGTRLTVL.

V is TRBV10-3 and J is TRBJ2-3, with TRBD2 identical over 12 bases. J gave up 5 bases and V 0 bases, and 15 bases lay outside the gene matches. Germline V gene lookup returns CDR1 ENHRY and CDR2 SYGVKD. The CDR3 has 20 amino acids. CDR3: CAISESNSSGGARSGDTQYF. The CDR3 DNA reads TGTGCCATCAGTGAGTCAAATTCTAGCGGGGGGGCCCGGTCTGGAGATACGCAGTATTTT.

The chain's CDR3 is CASSQVGLAGAYEQYF. In DNA, the CDR3 is TGTGCCAGCAGCCAAGTTGGTCTAGCGGGGGCCTACGAGCAGTACTTC. This rearrangement joins TRBV14 to TRBJ2-7, with 10 bases fitting TRBD2. From germline, CDR1 is SGHDN and CDR2 FVKESK. CDR3 length: 16 residues. V shed 1 base, J shed 2 bases, and the junction held 5 bases outside the gene matches.

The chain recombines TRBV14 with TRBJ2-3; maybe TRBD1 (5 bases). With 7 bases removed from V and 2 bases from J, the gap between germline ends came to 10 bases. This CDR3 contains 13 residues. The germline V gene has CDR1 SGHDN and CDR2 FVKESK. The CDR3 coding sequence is TGTGCCAGCACACCAGGGAACACAGATACGCAGTATTTT. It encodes CASTPGNTDTQYF.

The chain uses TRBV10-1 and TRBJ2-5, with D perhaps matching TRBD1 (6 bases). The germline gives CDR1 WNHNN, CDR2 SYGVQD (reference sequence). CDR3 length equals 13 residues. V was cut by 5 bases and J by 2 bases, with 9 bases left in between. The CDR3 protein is CASSRDIQETQYF. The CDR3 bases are TGCGCCAGCAGTCGGGACATTCAAGAGACCCAGTACTTC.

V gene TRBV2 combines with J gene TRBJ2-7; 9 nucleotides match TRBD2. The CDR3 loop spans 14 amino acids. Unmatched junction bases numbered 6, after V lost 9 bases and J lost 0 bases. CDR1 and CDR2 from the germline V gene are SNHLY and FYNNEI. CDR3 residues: CARRSGSSSYEQYF. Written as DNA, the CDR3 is TGTGCCAGACGTAGCGGGAGTTCCTCCTACGAGCAGTACTTC.

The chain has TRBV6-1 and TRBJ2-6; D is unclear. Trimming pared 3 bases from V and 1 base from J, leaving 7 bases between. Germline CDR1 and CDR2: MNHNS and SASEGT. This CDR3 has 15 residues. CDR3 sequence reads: CASSDGFSGANVLTF. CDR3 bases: TGTGCCAGCAGTGACGGGTTTTCTGGGGCCAACGTCCTGACTTTC.

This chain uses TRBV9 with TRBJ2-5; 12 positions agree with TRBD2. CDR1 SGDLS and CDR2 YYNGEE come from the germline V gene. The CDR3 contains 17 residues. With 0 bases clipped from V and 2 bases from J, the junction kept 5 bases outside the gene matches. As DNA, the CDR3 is TGTGCCAGCAGCGTAGGGGCACTAGCGGGGGGACAAGAGACCCAGTACTTC. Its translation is CASSVGALAGGQETQYF.

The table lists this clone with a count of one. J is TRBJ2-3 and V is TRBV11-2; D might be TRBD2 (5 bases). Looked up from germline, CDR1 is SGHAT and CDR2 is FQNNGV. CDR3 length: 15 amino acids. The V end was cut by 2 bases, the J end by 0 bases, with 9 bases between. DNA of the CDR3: TGTGCCAGCAGCTTAAGCGGCCCTAGCACAGATACGCAGTATTTT. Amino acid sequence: CASSLSGPSTDTQYF.

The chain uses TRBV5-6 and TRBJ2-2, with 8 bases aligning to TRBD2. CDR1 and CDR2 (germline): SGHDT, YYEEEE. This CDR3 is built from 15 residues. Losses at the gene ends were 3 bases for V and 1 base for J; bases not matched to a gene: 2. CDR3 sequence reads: CASSSGLVNTGELFF. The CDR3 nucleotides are TGTGCCAGCAGCTCGGGACTAGTGAACACCGGGGAGCTGTTTTTT. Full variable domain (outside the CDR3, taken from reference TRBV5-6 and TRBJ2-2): DAGVTQSPTHLIKTRGQQVTLRCSPKSGHDTVSWYQQALGQGPQFIFQYYEEEERQRGNFPDRFSGHQFPNYSSELNVNALLLGDSALYLCASSSGLVNTGELFFGEGSRLTVL.

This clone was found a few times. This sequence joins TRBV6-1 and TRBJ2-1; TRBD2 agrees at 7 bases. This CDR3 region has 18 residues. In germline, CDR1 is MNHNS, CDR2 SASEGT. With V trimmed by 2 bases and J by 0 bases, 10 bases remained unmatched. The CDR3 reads CASSELGGGLGSYNEQFF. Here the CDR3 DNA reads TGTGCCAGCAGTGAACTTGGGGGGGGACTGGGCTCCTACAATGAGCAGTTCTTC.

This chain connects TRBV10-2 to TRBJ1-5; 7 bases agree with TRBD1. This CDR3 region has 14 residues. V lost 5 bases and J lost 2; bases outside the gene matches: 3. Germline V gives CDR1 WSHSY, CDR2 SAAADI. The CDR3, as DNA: TGCGCCAGCAGTAGCGGACAGGGCAATCAGCCCCAGCATTTT. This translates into CASSSGQGNQPQHF.

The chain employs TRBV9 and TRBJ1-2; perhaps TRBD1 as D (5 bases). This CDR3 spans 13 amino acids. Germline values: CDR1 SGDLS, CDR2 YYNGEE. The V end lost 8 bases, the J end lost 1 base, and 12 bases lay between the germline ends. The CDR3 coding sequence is TGTGCCAGTAACACAGGAGATAACTATGGCTACACCTTC. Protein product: CASNTGDNYGYTF.

The CDR3 loop is CASSSSADEQFF. The CDR3 coding sequence is TGCGCCAGCAGCTCGAGCGCGGATGAGCAGTTCTTC. This chain connects TRBV5-1 to TRBJ2-1; D not certain. The CDR3 runs to 12 residues. The V end lost 3 bases, the J end lost 8 bases, and 9 bases lay between the germline ends. Looked up from germline, CDR1 is SGHRS and CDR2 is YFSETQ.

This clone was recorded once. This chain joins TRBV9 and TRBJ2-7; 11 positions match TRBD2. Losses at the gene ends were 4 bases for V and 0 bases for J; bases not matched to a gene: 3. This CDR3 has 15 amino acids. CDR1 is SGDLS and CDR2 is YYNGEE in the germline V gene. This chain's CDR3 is CASSLTSGGSYEQYF. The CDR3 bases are TGTGCCAGCAGCCTTACTAGCGGGGGCTCCTACGAGCAGTACTTC.

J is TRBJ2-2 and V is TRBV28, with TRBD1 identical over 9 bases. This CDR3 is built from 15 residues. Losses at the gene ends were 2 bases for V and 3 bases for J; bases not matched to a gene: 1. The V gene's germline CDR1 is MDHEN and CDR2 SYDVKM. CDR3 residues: CASSLRDRDTGELFF. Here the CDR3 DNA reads TGTGCCAGCAGTTTAAGGGACAGGGACACCGGGGAGCTGTTTTTT.

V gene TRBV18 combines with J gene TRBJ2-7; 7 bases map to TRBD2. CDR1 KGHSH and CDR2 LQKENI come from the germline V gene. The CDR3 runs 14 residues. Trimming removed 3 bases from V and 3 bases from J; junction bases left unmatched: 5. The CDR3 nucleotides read TGTGCCAGCTCACCTTCTGGGGGGGACTACGAGCAGTACTTC. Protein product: CASSPSGGDYEQYF.

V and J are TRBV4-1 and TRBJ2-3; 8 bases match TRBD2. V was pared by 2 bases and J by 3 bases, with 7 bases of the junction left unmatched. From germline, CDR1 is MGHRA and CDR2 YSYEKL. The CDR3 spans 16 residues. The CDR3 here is CASSQPRGGLTDTQYF. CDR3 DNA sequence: TGCGCCAGCAGCCAACCCCGGGGGGGCCTGACAGATACGCAGTATTTT.

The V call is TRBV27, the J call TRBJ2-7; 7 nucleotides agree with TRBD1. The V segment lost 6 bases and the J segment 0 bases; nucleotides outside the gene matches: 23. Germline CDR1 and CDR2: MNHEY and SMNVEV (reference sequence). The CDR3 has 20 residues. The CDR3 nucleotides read TGTGCCAGCAGCCCACTGGCCCAAATTCCTCCGACAGGGAGCTCCTACGAGCAGTACTTC. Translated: CASSPLAQIPPTGSSYEQYF.

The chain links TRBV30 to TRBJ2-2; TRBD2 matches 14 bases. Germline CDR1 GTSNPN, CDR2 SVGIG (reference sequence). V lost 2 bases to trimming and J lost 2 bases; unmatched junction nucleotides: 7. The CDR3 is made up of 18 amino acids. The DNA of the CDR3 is TGTGCCTGGAGTTCCCGGACTAGCGGGGGGCCAAACACCGGGGAGCTGTTTTTT. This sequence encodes CAWSSRTSGGPNTGELFF.

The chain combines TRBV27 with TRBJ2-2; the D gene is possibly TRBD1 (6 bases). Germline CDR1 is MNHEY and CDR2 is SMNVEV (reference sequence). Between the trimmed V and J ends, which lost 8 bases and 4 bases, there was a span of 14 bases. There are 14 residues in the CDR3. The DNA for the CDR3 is TGTGCCAGCCGTACAGGGTCGAGCACCGGGGAGCTGTTTTTT. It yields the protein CASRTGSSTGELFF.